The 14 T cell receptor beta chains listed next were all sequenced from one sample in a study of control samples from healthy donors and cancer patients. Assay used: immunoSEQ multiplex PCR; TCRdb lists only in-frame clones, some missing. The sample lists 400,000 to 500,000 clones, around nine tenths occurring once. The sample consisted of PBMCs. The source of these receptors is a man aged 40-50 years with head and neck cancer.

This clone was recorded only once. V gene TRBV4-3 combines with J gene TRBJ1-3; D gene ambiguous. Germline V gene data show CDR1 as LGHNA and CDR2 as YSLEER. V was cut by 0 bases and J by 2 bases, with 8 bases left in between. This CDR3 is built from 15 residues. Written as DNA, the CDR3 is TGCGCCAGCAGCCAAGATAGGGCGGCTGGAAACACCATATATTTT. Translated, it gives CASSQDRAAGNTIYF.

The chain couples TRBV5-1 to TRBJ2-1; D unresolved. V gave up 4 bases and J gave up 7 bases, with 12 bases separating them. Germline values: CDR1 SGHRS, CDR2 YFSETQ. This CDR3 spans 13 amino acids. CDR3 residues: CASSLSYANEQFF. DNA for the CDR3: TGCGCCAGCAGCCTAAGTTACGCTAATGAGCAGTTCTTC.

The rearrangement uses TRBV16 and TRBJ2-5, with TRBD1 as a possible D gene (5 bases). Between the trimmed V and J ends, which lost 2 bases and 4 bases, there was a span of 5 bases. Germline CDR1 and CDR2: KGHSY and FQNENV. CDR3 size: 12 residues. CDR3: CASSQGAETQYF. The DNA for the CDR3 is TGTGCCAGCAGCCAAGGGGCAGAGACCCAGTACTTC.

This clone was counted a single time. CDR3 sequence: CASSPQTGINLYEQYF. The DNA of the CDR3 is TGTGCCAGCAGTCCCCAGACAGGAATCAACCTGTACGAGCAGTACTTC. The chain carries TRBV28 and TRBJ2-7; tentative D call: TRBD1 (6 bases). The CDR3 is 16 residues long. The germline CDR1 and CDR2 sequences are MDHEN and SYDVKM. The germline V and J ends were trimmed by 5 bases and 4 bases, with 21 bases remaining between them. The full variable domain, in which reference TRBV28 and TRBJ2-7 provide the parts outside the CDR3, is DVKVTQSSRYLVKRTGEKVFLECVQDMDHENMFWYRQDPGLGLRLIYFSYDVKMKEKGDIPEGYSVSREKKERFSLILESASTNQTSMYLCASSPQTGINLYEQYFGPGTRLTVT.

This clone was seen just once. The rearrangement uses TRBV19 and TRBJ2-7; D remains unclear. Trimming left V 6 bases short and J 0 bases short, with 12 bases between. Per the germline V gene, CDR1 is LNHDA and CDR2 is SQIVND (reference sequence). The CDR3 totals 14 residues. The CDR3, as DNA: TGTGCCAGTAGGAACCCGGGTGACTCCTACGAGCAGTACTTC. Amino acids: CASRNPGDSYEQYF.

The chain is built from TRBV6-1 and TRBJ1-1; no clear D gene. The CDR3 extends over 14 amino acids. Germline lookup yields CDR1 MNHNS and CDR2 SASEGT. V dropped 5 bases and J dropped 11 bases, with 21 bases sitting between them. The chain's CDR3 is CASSFSQSSQGAFF. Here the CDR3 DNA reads TGTGCCAGCAGTTTTTCCCAAAGTTCCCAAGGCGCTTTCTTT.

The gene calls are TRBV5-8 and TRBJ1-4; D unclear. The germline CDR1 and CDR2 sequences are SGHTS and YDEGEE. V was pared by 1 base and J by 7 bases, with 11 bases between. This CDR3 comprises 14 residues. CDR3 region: CASSLSFVAEKLFF. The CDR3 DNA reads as TGTGCCAGCAGCTTGTCCTTTGTGGCTGAAAAACTGTTTTTT. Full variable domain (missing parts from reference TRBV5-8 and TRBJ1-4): EAGVTQSPTHLIKTRGQQATLRCSPISGHTSVYWYQQALGLGLQFLLWYDEGEERNRGNFPPRFSGRQFPNYSSELNVNALELEDSALYLCASSLSFVAEKLFFGSGTQLSVL.

The CDR3 bases are TGTGCCAGTCTCATTGTTCGGGGGGGCAGCATATACGAGCAGTACTTC. This gives the protein CASLIVRGGSIYEQYF. The chain links TRBV19 to TRBJ2-7; 8 positions match TRBD2. V lost 8 bases and J lost 4; bases outside the gene matches: 16. Germline V lookup: CDR1 LNHDA, CDR2 SQIVND (reference sequence). This CDR3 spans 16 amino acids.

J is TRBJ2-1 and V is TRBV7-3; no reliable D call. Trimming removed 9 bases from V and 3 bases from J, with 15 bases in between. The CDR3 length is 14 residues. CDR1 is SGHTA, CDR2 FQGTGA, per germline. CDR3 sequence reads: CASLPTGFYNEQFF. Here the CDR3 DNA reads TGTGCCAGTTTGCCAACGGGTTTCTACAATGAGCAGTTCTTC.

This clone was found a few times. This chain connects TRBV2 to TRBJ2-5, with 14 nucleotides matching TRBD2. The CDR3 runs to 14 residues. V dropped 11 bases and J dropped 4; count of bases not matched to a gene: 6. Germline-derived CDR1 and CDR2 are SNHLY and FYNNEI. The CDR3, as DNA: TGTGCCGTTGGACTAGCGGGAGGATCAGAGACCCAGTACTTC. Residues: CAVGLAGGSETQYF.

CDR3 region: CASSQALGGQGGGGYTF. DNA for the CDR3: TGTGCCAGCAGCCAAGCGCTGGGGGGACAGGGAGGAGGAGGCTACACCTTC. The chain uses TRBV14 and TRBJ1-2; 9 bases fit TRBD1. V dropped 1 base and J dropped 8; count of bases not matched to a gene: 14. The CDR3 consists of 17 residues. CDR1 and CDR2 (germline): SGHDN, FVKESK.

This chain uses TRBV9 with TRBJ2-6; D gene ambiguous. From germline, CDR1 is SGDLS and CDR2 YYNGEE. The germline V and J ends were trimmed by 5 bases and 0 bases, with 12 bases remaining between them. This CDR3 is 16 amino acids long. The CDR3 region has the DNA TGTGCCAGCAGTCGACGGACCGGCTCTGGGGCCAACGTCCTGACTTTC. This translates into CASSRRTGSGANVLTF.

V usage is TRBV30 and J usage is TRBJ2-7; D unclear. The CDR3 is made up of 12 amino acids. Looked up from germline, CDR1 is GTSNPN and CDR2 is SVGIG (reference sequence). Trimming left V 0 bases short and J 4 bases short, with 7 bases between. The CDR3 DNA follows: TGTGCCTGGAGTGTGAGTGGGTACGAGCAGTACTTC. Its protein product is CAWSVSGYEQYF. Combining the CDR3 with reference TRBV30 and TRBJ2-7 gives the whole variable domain SQTIHQWPATLVQPVGSPLSLECTVEGTSNPNLYWYRQAAGRGLQLLFYSVGIGQISSEVPQNLSASRPQDRQFILSSKKLLLSDSGFYLCAWSVSGYEQYFGPGTRLTVT.

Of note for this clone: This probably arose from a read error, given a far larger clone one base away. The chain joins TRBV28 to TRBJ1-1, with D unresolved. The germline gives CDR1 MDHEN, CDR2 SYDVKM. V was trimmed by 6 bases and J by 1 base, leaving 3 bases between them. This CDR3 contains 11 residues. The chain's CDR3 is CASSENTEAFF. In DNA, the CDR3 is TGTGCCAGCAGCGAGAACACTGAAGCTTTCTTT.